The 17 T cell receptor beta chains in this list originate from one sample, sequenced in a study of patients and donors after allogeneic stem cell transplantation. TCRdb reanalysed the RT-PCR reads using MiXCR and keeps one entry per CDR3 protein. Among 65,000 to 80,000 distinct CDR3 sequences listed, around 27% were seen once. Sequencing was done on a sample of blood, either unsorted or a sorted T cell fraction (not recorded which). The receptors derive from a human donor who was either an allogeneic HSCT recipient or a stem cell or donor lymphocyte infusion donor (not recorded which). It is not recorded whose cells these are; they may come from a transplant donor.

This clonotype was detected a few times. V gene TRBV7-8 combines with J gene TRBJ1-1; 7 nucleotides align to TRBD1. Per germline, CDR1 SGHVS and CDR2 FQNEAQ. This CDR3 comprises 16 residues. The V segment lost 1 base and the J segment 11 bases; nucleotides outside the gene matches: 16. The chain's CDR3 is CASSLGVGLTGDGAFF. The CDR3 coding sequence is TGTGCCAGCAGCTTAGGAGTGGGGCTTACAGGGGATGGTGCTTTCTTT.

DNA of the CDR3: TGTGCCAGCTCACCACCCTTAGGACAGGGCAACTATGGCTACACCTTC. This sequence encodes CASSPPLGQGNYGYTF. The V call is TRBV18, the J call TRBJ1-2; 8 bases are shared with TRBD1. CDR3 length equals 16 residues. Trimming at V came to 0 bases and at J to 2 bases, leaving 5 bases not matched to a gene. CDR1 and CDR2 (germline): KGHSH, LQKENI. Combining the CDR3 with reference TRBV18 and TRBJ1-2 gives the whole variable domain NAGVMQNPRHLVRRRGQEARLRCSPMKGHSHVYWYRQLPEEGLKFMVYLQKENIIDESGMPKERFSAEFPKEGPSILRIQQVVRGDSAAYFCASSPPLGQGNYGYTFGSGTRLTVV.

The table lists this clonotype with a few counts. V usage is TRBV2 and J usage is TRBJ2-5; D gene ambiguous. The V and J ends lost 5 bases and 5 bases respectively, with 15 bases between them. CDR1 and CDR2 from the germline V gene are SNHLY and FYNNEI. This CDR3 comprises 14 residues. CDR3 DNA: TGTGCCAGCAGTTCAGACGCCACTGGGGAGACCCAGTACTTC. Its translation: CASSSDATGETQYF.

This clonotype was detected a few times. The chain carries TRBV5-6 and TRBJ1-1; D perhaps matches TRBD1 (5 bases). Per germline, CDR1 SGHDT and CDR2 YYEEEE. V gave up 2 bases and J gave up 2 bases, with 10 bases separating them. The CDR3 contains 14 residues. The CDR3 reads CASSLRGPNTEAFF. DNA of the CDR3: TGTGCCAGCAGCTTAAGGGGCCCTAACACTGAAGCTTTCTTT.

CDR3 protein: CASSEMGTGGIQYF. In DNA, the CDR3 is TGTGCCAGCAGTGAGATGGGGACCGGGGGCATTCAGTACTTC. This chain uses TRBV2 with TRBJ2-4; a weak D match, TRBD2 (6 bases). Trimming took 3 bases from V and 9 from J, leaving 15 bases between them. The germline V gene encodes CDR1 SNHLY and CDR2 FYNNEI. CDR3 length: 14 residues.

This clonotype occurred a few times. The J gene is TRBJ1-1, the V gene TRBV5-1; 7 nucleotides align to TRBD1. The CDR3 has 13 amino acids. With V trimmed by 2 bases and J by 7 bases, 5 bases remained unmatched. Germline V lookup: CDR1 SGHRS, CDR2 YFSETQ. The CDR3 DNA sequence: TGCGCCAGCAGCTTCGGACAGGAGTTTGAAGCTTTCTTT. Encoded protein: CASSFGQEFEAFF.

CDR3 in DNA: TGCGCCAGCAGCCCCCCTCTGGGTAGCGTTGGGGCAGATACGCAGTATTTT. This translates into CASSPPLGSVGADTQYF. This rearrangement joins TRBV4-1 to TRBJ2-3; a possible D gene is TRBD2 (5 bases). The CDR3 sequence is 17 residues long. V lost 4 bases to trimming and J lost 4 bases, with 21 bases between them. From germline, CDR1 is MGHRA and CDR2 YSYEKL.

This clonotype has only a few counts. V is TRBV3-1 and J is TRBJ1-1; D call uncertain. Deletions cut 3 bases from V and 1 base from J, with 3 bases between. Germline assignment: CDR1 LGHDT and CDR2 YNNKEL (reference sequence). The CDR3 sequence is 12 residues long. The CDR3 spells CASSQQNTEAFF. The CDR3 region has the DNA TGTGCCAGCAGCCAGCAGAACACTGAAGCTTTCTTT.

There are a few counts of this clonotype. J is TRBJ1-1 and V is TRBV10-3; no definite D call. This CDR3 contains 14 residues. V was pared by 1 base and J by 5 bases, with 11 bases between. CDR1 and CDR2 (germline): ENHRY, SYGVKD. The CDR3 loop is CAISELKEGTEAFF. The CDR3 nucleotides are TGTGCCATCAGTGAGTTGAAGGAGGGAACTGAAGCTTTCTTT.

The chain links TRBV2 to TRBJ1-3; D not resolved. V was cut by 4 bases and J by 0 bases, with 7 bases left in between. The CDR3 length is 14 residues. Germline V gene lookup returns CDR1 SNHLY and CDR2 FYNNEI. CDR3 residues: CASSARSSGNTIYF. DNA for the CDR3: TGTGCCAGCAGTGCAAGGAGCTCTGGAAACACCATATATTTT.

This clonotype occurred a few times. V and J are TRBV5-1 and TRBJ2-7; D unresolved. The V gene lost 0 bases and the J gene lost 0 bases, with 7 bases spanning the gap. The germline CDR1 and CDR2 sequences are SGHRS and YFSETQ. This CDR3 spans 14 amino acids. CDR3 residues: CASSLEGYSYEQYF. The CDR3 nucleotides read TGCGCCAGCAGCTTGGAAGGGTACTCCTACGAGCAGTACTTC.

CDR3: CSVDGLADASTDTQYF. The CDR3 DNA follows: TGCAGCGTTGATGGTCTAGCAGACGCTAGCACAGATACGCAGTATTTT. The chain is built from TRBV29-1 and TRBJ2-3, with D possibly TRBD2 on 5 matching bases. V lost 3 bases and J lost 0, with 16 bases in between. CDR3 length: 16 residues. Germline CDR1 reads SQVTM; CDR2 reads ANQGSEA.

The chain is built from TRBV29-1 and TRBJ2-5; maybe TRBD1 (5 bases). V dropped 6 bases and J dropped 2 bases, with 16 bases sitting between them. The CDR3 is 14 amino acids. Germline lookup yields CDR1 SQVTM and CDR2 ANQGSEA. CDR3 DNA sequence: TGCAGCGTCAGGGCCCGGACAACTCAAGAGACCCAGTACTTC. This translates into CSVRARTTQETQYF. The entire variable domain, with the rest obtained from reference TRBV29-1 and TRBJ2-5, is as follows: SAVISQKPSRDICQRGTSLTIQCQVDSQVTMMFWYRQQPGQSLTLIATANQGSEATYESGFVIDKFPISRPNLTFSTLTVSNMSPEDSSIYLCSVRARTTQETQYFGPGTRLLVL.

This clonotype was counted a few times. This chain joins TRBV29-1 and TRBJ2-7; no firm D call. Trimming pared 1 base from V and 1 base from J, leaving 8 bases between. CDR1 and CDR2 from the germline V gene are SQVTM and ANQGSEA. This CDR3 has 13 amino acids. In DNA, the CDR3 is TGCAGCGTTGAAGGGGGTGAGTCCTACGAGCAGTACTTC. Protein product: CSVEGGESYEQYF.

In nucleotides, the CDR3 is TGTGCCAGCACATTGGGGATCAATCAGCCCCAGCATTTT. Translating gives CASTLGINQPQHF. The V and J genes are TRBV7-9 and TRBJ1-5; D is unclear. Germline loops: CDR1 SEHNR, CDR2 FQNEAQ (reference sequence). The CDR3 consists of 13 residues. Trimming left V 7 bases short and J 3 bases short, with 10 bases between. Together with reference TRBV7-9 and TRBJ1-5, the CDR3 gives the full variable domain: DTGVSQNPRHKITKRGQNVTFRCDPISEHNRLYWYRQTLGQGPEFLTYFQNEAQLEKSRLLSDRFSAERPKGSFSTLEIQRTEQGDSAMYLCASTLGINQPQHFGDGTRLSIL.

This clonotype was picked up many times. The chain employs TRBV29-1 and TRBJ2-3; possible D gene TRBD1, 5 bases. The germline V gene encodes CDR1 SQVTM and CDR2 ANQGSEA. The V end was cut by 6 bases, the J end by 9 bases, with 13 bases between. CDR3 length: 11 amino acids. DNA for the CDR3: TGCAGCGTGATAGAAGGGGCCACGCAGTATTTT. Translated, it gives CSVIEGATQYF.

The V and J genes are TRBV27 and TRBJ1-3, with unresolved D. Trimming pared 4 bases from V and 0 bases from J, leaving 16 bases between. Germline V CDR1 and CDR2: MNHEY, SMNVEV (reference sequence). The CDR3 is made up of 17 amino acids. CDR3 nucleotide sequence: TGTGCCAGCAGTTCACCACGCGAGGACGGCTCTGGAAACACCATATATTTT. Its translation is CASSSPREDGSGNTIYF.